This T cell receptor (beta chain) comes out of a study of CD8 T cell repertoires and HIV-1 epitope variants. The assay was immunoSEQ multiplex PCR, and TCRdb's table has in-frame clones only and misses some. The data hold 6,800 or so clones, with 65% observed a single time. The sample holds one count of this clone. Its antigen is currently unknown. The sequenced sample was cultured CD8+ T cells derived from PBMCs. The TCR originated in a male donor with HIV.

CDR3 DNA: TGTGCCAGCAGTTCCCCCGGGACAGGGGTGATTTCCACTGAAGCTTTCTTT. Translation gives CASSSPGTGVISTEAFF. The gene calls are TRBV25-1 and TRBJ1-1; the match to TRBD1 covers 10 bases. The CDR3 is 17 residues long. From germline, CDR1 is MGHDK and CDR2 SYGVNS. J gave up 4 bases and V 5 bases, and 13 bases lay outside the gene matches.